Listed below are T cell receptor beta chains from one sample, sequenced in a study of identical twins. TCRdb itself ran the 5' RACE reads through MiXCR, one entry per CDR3 protein. The sample consists of 230,000 or so distinct CDR3 sequences, about 9% of them appearing once. These records were also assigned to another study, of yellow fever vaccine responses in identical twins.

Material: CD8+ T cells sorted from blood. The receptors were gathered from a woman younger than 35 in good health. Each CDR3 is given with its conserved first and last residue. The order of the fields is D gene, J gene, V gene, clone size, CDR3 DNA, CDR3 protein. D genes are given only for firm matches. The listing skips clone size in some rows; elsewhere it reads once, few, many or a size class.

d_call: .; j_call: TRBJ2-7; v_call: TRBV11-2; clone_size: few; cdr3_nt: TGTGCCAGCAGACCAACGGAAGGGTCAGGCGAGCAGTACTTC; cdr3_aa: CASRPTEGSGEQYF
d_call: .; j_call: TRBJ2-7; v_call: TRBV11-2; clone_size: few; cdr3_nt: TGTGCCAGCAGCTTAGATGGGGGGGCGCGGGTTTACGAGCAGTACTTC; cdr3_aa: CASSLDGGARVYEQYF
d_call: .; j_call: TRBJ2-7; v_call: TRBV6-1; clone_size: many; cdr3_nt: TGTGCCAGCACCAACGGTTTTTCGGAAACCTACGAGCAGTACTTC; cdr3_aa: CASTNGFSETYEQYF
d_call: .; j_call: TRBJ2-7; v_call: TRBV7-6; clone_size: .; cdr3_nt: TGTGCCAGCAGCTTAGCGGCCGACGGAGGGCCCTACGAGCAGTACTTC; cdr3_aa: CASSLAADGGPYEQYF
d_call: TRBD1; j_call: TRBJ2-7; v_call: TRBV5-6; clone_size: .; cdr3_nt: TGTGCCAGCAGCTTGGAGCCAGGGGGCTACGAGCAGTACTTC; cdr3_aa: CASSLEPGGYEQYF
d_call: .; j_call: TRBJ2-7; v_call: TRBV7-9; clone_size: many; cdr3_nt: TGTGCCAGCACCGTACAGGGTGAGTTCGACGAGCAGTACTTC; cdr3_aa: CASTVQGEFDEQYF
d_call: .; j_call: TRBJ2-2; v_call: TRBV13; clone_size: many; cdr3_nt: TGTGCCAGCAGCTATCCCGGGTCGAACACCGGGGAGCTGTTTTTT; cdr3_aa: CASSYPGSNTGELFF
d_call: TRBD2; j_call: TRBJ2-2; v_call: TRBV11-3; clone_size: .; cdr3_nt: TGTGCCAGCAGCTTATCGGCGGGGGGGCGCACCGGGGAGCTGTTTTTT; cdr3_aa: CASSLSAGGRTGELFF
d_call: .; j_call: TRBJ2-2; v_call: TRBV6-2/TRBV6-3; clone_size: .; cdr3_nt: TGTGCCAGCATCCAACTCCTATCCGGGGAGCTGTTTTTT; cdr3_aa: CASIQLLSGELFF
d_call: .; j_call: TRBJ2-2; v_call: TRBV5-1; clone_size: few; cdr3_nt: TGCGCCAGCAGCACGAGGACCAGAGACACCGGGGAGCTGTTTTTT; cdr3_aa: CASSTRTRDTGELFF
d_call: .; j_call: TRBJ2-5; v_call: TRBV18; clone_size: .; cdr3_nt: TGTGCCAGCTCACAACCCGGGTACCAAGAGACCCAGTACTTC; cdr3_aa: CASSQPGYQETQYF
d_call: TRBD2; j_call: TRBJ2-1; v_call: TRBV7-2; clone_size: few; cdr3_nt: TGTGCCAGCAGCAATAAACCCGGGACTAGTAAATACAATGAGCAGTTCTTC; cdr3_aa: CASSNKPGTSKYNEQFF
d_call: .; j_call: TRBJ2-7; v_call: TRBV6-5; clone_size: .; cdr3_nt: TGTGCCAGCGTTGGACCATCGGAGAGAGGGTACGAGCAGTACTTC; cdr3_aa: CASVGPSERGYEQYF
d_call: .; j_call: TRBJ1-6; v_call: TRBV7-9; clone_size: .; cdr3_nt: TGTGCCAGCAGGGCCGTCTGGGCTTATAATTCACCCCTCCACTTT; cdr3_aa: CASRAVWAYNSPLHF
d_call: TRBD2; j_call: TRBJ2-7; v_call: TRBV4-3; clone_size: .; cdr3_nt: TGCGCCAGCAGCCAAGATAACGGGGGGACCTACGAGCAGTACTTC; cdr3_aa: CASSQDNGGTYEQYF
d_call: .; j_call: TRBJ2-2; v_call: TRBV30; clone_size: many; cdr3_nt: TGTGCCTGGAGTGTAACAGTCGTATCGGGAGAGCTGTTTTTT; cdr3_aa: CAWSVTVVSGELFF